The rows below give T cell receptor beta chains drawn from one sample of a study of cytomegalovirus exposure and HLA in healthy donors. Clones were sequenced by immunoSEQ multiplex PCR, and TCRdb holds only the in-frame ones, with some missing. The data contain about 140,000 clones, almost 80% of them singletons. The sample comprised PBMCs. The receptors come from a man aged 18 to 30 in good health and CMV-seronegative. Each CDR3 is given with its conserved first and last residue. Each record gives: D gene, clone size, J gene, V gene, CDR3 length, CDR3 protein, CDR3 DNA. A D gene is named only where the DNA matches it firmly. Expanded clones are given a class, and other clones once, few, many or no size at all.

D gene: TRBD1
clone size: .
J gene: TRBJ1-2
V gene: TRBV7-9
CDR3 length: 12
CDR3 protein: CASGTEIYGYTF
CDR3 DNA: TGTGCCAGCGGGACAGAGATATATGGCTACACCTTC

D gene: .
clone size: .
J gene: TRBJ1-1
V gene: TRBV2
CDR3 length: 12
CDR3 protein: CALNPLTPEAFF
CDR3 DNA: TGTGCCCTTAACCCCCTGACTCCCGAAGCTTTCTTT

D gene: TRBD1
clone size: .
J gene: TRBJ2-7
V gene: TRBV5-6
CDR3 length: 14
CDR3 protein: CASSAPGQGYEQYF
CDR3 DNA: TGTGCCAGCAGCGCTCCGGGACAGGGCTACGAGCAGTACTTC

D gene: .
clone size: .
J gene: TRBJ1-2
V gene: TRBV4-2
CDR3 length: 16
CDR3 protein: CASSQDRGGQESGYTF
CDR3 DNA: TGTGCCAGCAGCCAAGATAGGGGGGGGCAGGAGAGTGGCTACACCTTC

D gene: .
clone size: .
J gene: TRBJ2-5
V gene: TRBV11-2
CDR3 length: 13
CDR3 protein: CASSWRRQETQYF
CDR3 DNA: TGTGCCAGCAGCTGGAGGAGGCAAGAGACCCAGTACTTC

D gene: TRBD1
clone size: few
J gene: TRBJ1-2
V gene: TRBV7-8
CDR3 length: 15
CDR3 protein: CASSPWDRGDYGYTF
CDR3 DNA: TGTGCCAGCAGTCCATGGGACAGGGGAGACTATGGCTACACCTTC

D gene: .
clone size: many
J gene: TRBJ1-6
V gene: TRBV5-8
CDR3 length: 16
CDR3 protein: CASSLANQGPNSPLHF
CDR3 DNA: TGTGCCAGCAGCTTGGCCAATCAGGGTCCTAATTCACCCCTCCACTTT

D gene: TRBD1
clone size: .
J gene: TRBJ2-1
V gene: TRBV11-3
CDR3 length: 15
CDR3 protein: CASSFSGTGGNEQFF
CDR3 DNA: TGTGCCAGCAGCTTCAGTGGGACAGGGGGCAATGAGCAGTTCTTC

D gene: .
clone size: .
J gene: TRBJ2-7
V gene: TRBV27
CDR3 length: 15
CDR3 protein: CASSSLQGPPYEQYF
CDR3 DNA: TGTGCCAGCAGCAGCCTACAGGGTCCCCCTTACGAGCAGTACTTC

D gene: TRBD1
clone size: .
J gene: TRBJ1-1
V gene: TRBV5-6
CDR3 length: 15
CDR3 protein: CASSWGQGGNTEAFF
CDR3 DNA: TGTGCCAGCAGCTGGGGACAGGGTGGGAACACTGAAGCTTTCTTT

D gene: TRBD1
clone size: .
J gene: TRBJ2-1
V gene: TRBV2
CDR3 length: 12
CDR3 protein: CASITTGGLKFF
CDR3 DNA: TGTGCCAGCATTACTACAGGGGGCTTGAAGTTCTTC

D gene: TRBD1
clone size: once
J gene: TRBJ1-5
V gene: TRBV6-1
CDR3 length: 15
CDR3 protein: CASSDRQGASQPQHF
CDR3 DNA: TGTGCCAGCAGCGACAGGCAGGGGGCAAGTCAGCCCCAGCATTTT

D gene: TRBD1
clone size: .
J gene: TRBJ1-1
V gene: TRBV7-9
CDR3 length: 14
CDR3 protein: CASSPGQGGTEAFF
CDR3 DNA: TGTGCCAGCAGCCCGGGACAGGGGGGAACTGAAGCTTTCTTT

D gene: TRBD1
clone size: .
J gene: TRBJ2-5
V gene: TRBV7-2
CDR3 length: 14
CDR3 protein: CASSLWTGEETQYF
CDR3 DNA: TGTGCCAGCAGCTTATGGACAGGCGAGGAGACCCAGTACTTC

D gene: .
clone size: .
J gene: TRBJ2-7
V gene: TRBV4-1
CDR3 length: 14
CDR3 protein: CASSQQGRSYEQYF
CDR3 DNA: TGCGCCAGCAGCCAGCAGGGTCGCTCCTACGAGCAGTACTTC

D gene: .
clone size: .
J gene: TRBJ2-2
V gene: TRBV19
CDR3 length: 14
CDR3 protein: CASSIPGSTGELFF
CDR3 DNA: TGTGCCAGTAGTATTCCAGGTTCTACCGGGGAGCTGTTTTTT

D gene: .
clone size: .
J gene: TRBJ2-1
V gene: TRBV9
CDR3 length: 16
CDR3 protein: CASSVVGGGKPNEQFF
CDR3 DNA: TGTGCCAGCAGCGTAGTAGGGGGGGGTAAGCCTAATGAGCAGTTCTTC

D gene: .
clone size: .
J gene: TRBJ1-6
V gene: TRBV5-1
CDR3 length: 15
CDR3 protein: CASSLDEVVYSPLHF
CDR3 DNA: TGCGCCAGCAGCTTGGATGAGGTGGTTTATTCACCCCTCCACTTT

D gene: .
clone size: few
J gene: TRBJ2-1
V gene: TRBV4-3
CDR3 length: 15
CDR3 protein: CASSQEGQAYNEQFF
CDR3 DNA: TGCGCCAGCAGCCAAGAGGGGCAAGCCTACAATGAGCAGTTCTTC

D gene: .
clone size: .
J gene: TRBJ2-5
V gene: TRBV19
CDR3 length: 14
CDR3 protein: CASSIGGNQETQYF
CDR3 DNA: TGTGCCAGTAGTATAGGCGGAAACCAAGAGACCCAGTACTTC

D gene: .
clone size: .
J gene: TRBJ2-7
V gene: TRBV7-6
CDR3 length: 14
CDR3 protein: CASTEGVGAYEQYF
CDR3 DNA: TGTGCCAGCACCGAGGGGGTGGGGGCCTACGAGCAGTACTTC

D gene: TRBD1
clone size: .
J gene: TRBJ1-2
V gene: TRBV5-1
CDR3 length: 15
CDR3 protein: CASSVRDRGYYGYTF
CDR3 DNA: TGCGCCAGCAGCGTACGGGACAGGGGTTACTATGGCTACACCTTC

D gene: TRBD1
clone size: .
J gene: TRBJ1-1
V gene: TRBV7-2
CDR3 length: 17
CDR3 protein: CASSASVSLDRGTEAFF
CDR3 DNA: TGTGCCAGCAGCGCCTCGGTCTCTCTGGACAGGGGCACTGAAGCTTTCTTT

D gene: TRBD1
clone size: .
J gene: TRBJ2-2
V gene: TRBV7-9
CDR3 length: 15
CDR3 protein: CASSHLGTGAGELFF
CDR3 DNA: TGTGCCAGCAGCCACTTGGGGACAGGGGCCGGGGAGCTGTTTTTT

D gene: TRBD1
clone size: .
J gene: TRBJ1-1
V gene: TRBV9
CDR3 length: 15
CDR3 protein: CASREWGTGRGEAFF
CDR3 DNA: TGTGCCAGCAGGGAATGGGGGACAGGGAGGGGTGAAGCTTTCTTT

D gene: TRBD1
clone size: .
J gene: TRBJ1-5
V gene: TRBV6-5
CDR3 length: 13
CDR3 protein: CASRGQSNQPQHF
CDR3 DNA: TGTGCCAGCAGGGGACAGAGCAATCAGCCCCAGCATTTT

D gene: TRBD1
clone size: .
J gene: TRBJ2-5
V gene: TRBV5-5
CDR3 length: 18
CDR3 protein: CASSTDRDTSFGPETQYF
CDR3 DNA: TGTGCCAGCAGCACCGACAGGGACACGTCTTTCGGGCCAGAGACCCAGTACTTC

D gene: TRBD1
clone size: .
J gene: TRBJ2-7
V gene: TRBV30
CDR3 length: 15
CDR3 protein: CAWSVFGDRGPEQYF
CDR3 DNA: TGTGCCTGGAGTGTATTTGGGGACAGGGGGCCCGAGCAGTACTTC

D gene: .
clone size: few
J gene: TRBJ1-1
V gene: TRBV6-5
CDR3 length: 14
CDR3 protein: CASSYSGPSTEAFF
CDR3 DNA: TGTGCCAGCAGTTACTCTGGTCCGAGCACTGAAGCTTTCTTT

D gene: .
clone size: .
J gene: TRBJ1-2
V gene: TRBV29-1
CDR3 length: 13
CDR3 protein: CSVEDLTDYGYTF
CDR3 DNA: TGCAGCGTTGAAGATCTCACAGACTATGGCTACACCTTC

D gene: TRBD1
clone size: .
J gene: TRBJ1-4
V gene: TRBV12-5
CDR3 length: 16
CDR3 protein: CASALGRTGEGEKLFF
CDR3 DNA: TGTGCTAGTGCCCTGGGACGGACAGGGGAAGGTGAAAAACTGTTTTTT

D gene: .
clone size: .
J gene: TRBJ1-4
V gene: TRBV6-5
CDR3 length: 14
CDR3 protein: CASSYGRVPEKLFF
CDR3 DNA: TGTGCCAGCAGTTATGGCAGGGTACCTGAAAAACTGTTTTTT

D gene: .
clone size: .
J gene: TRBJ2-3
V gene: TRBV9
CDR3 length: 14
CDR3 protein: CASSLTRNADTQYF
CDR3 DNA: TGTGCCAGCAGCCTCACTAGAAATGCAGATACGCAGTATTTT

D gene: .
clone size: .
J gene: TRBJ1-2
V gene: TRBV5-4
CDR3 length: 14
CDR3 protein: CASSVEALNYGYTF
CDR3 DNA: TGTGCCAGCAGTGTTGAGGCCCTTAACTATGGCTACACCTTC

D gene: TRBD2
clone size: .
J gene: TRBJ2-5
V gene: TRBV7-3
CDR3 length: 14
CDR3 protein: CASSLAGGRETQYF
CDR3 DNA: TGTGCCAGCAGCTTAGCGGGGGGGCGGGAGACCCAGTACTTC

D gene: .
clone size: few
J gene: TRBJ1-4
V gene: TRBV7-9
CDR3 length: 11
CDR3 protein: CASSVQSQLFF
CDR3 DNA: TGTGCCAGCAGCGTACAGAGCCAGCTGTTTTTT

D gene: TRBD1
clone size: .
J gene: TRBJ1-4
V gene: TRBV11-3
CDR3 length: 16
CDR3 protein: CASSRPQGGFCEKLFF
CDR3 DNA: TGTGCCAGCAGCAGGCCACAGGGGGGATTCTGTGAAAAACTGTTTTTT

D gene: TRBD1
clone size: .
J gene: TRBJ1-2
V gene: TRBV19
CDR3 length: 15
CDR3 protein: CASHSPGQGSYGYTF
CDR3 DNA: TGTGCCAGTCATTCCCCGGGACAGGGGTCCTATGGCTACACCTTC

D gene: .
clone size: .
J gene: TRBJ2-3
V gene: TRBV7-9
CDR3 length: 13
CDR3 protein: CASSLRGADTQYF
CDR3 DNA: TGTGCCAGCAGCTTACGTGGAGCAGATACGCAGTATTTT

D gene: TRBD2
clone size: .
J gene: TRBJ2-2
V gene: TRBV23-1
CDR3 length: 17
CDR3 protein: CASSQSRTGGSTGELFF
CDR3 DNA: TGCGCCAGCAGTCAATCGCGAACGGGAGGTTCCACCGGGGAGCTGTTTTTT

D gene: TRBD1
clone size: few
J gene: TRBJ1-2
V gene: TRBV4-1
CDR3 length: 15
CDR3 protein: CASSQPGQLNYGYTF
CDR3 DNA: TGCGCCAGCAGCCAACCGGGACAGCTTAACTATGGCTACACCTTC

D gene: TRBD2
clone size: .
J gene: TRBJ2-1
V gene: TRBV5-6
CDR3 length: 14
CDR3 protein: CASSSGGPHNEQFF
CDR3 DNA: TGTGCCAGCAGCTCGGGGGGGCCCCACAATGAGCAGTTCTTC

D gene: TRBD1
clone size: .
J gene: TRBJ1-2
V gene: TRBV10-3
CDR3 length: 13
CDR3 protein: CAITGGQGYGYTF
CDR3 DNA: TGTGCCATCACCGGAGGACAGGGATATGGCTACACCTTC

D gene: .
clone size: .
J gene: TRBJ1-1
V gene: TRBV30
CDR3 length: 11
CDR3 protein: CGGGWNTEAFF
CDR3 DNA: TGTGGAGGAGGGTGGAACACTGAAGCTTTCTTT

D gene: TRBD2
clone size: .
J gene: TRBJ2-3
V gene: TRBV13
CDR3 length: 15
CDR3 protein: CASSLGLRGIDTQYF
CDR3 DNA: TGTGCCAGCAGCTTAGGCCTGCGGGGGATAGATACGCAGTATTTT

D gene: TRBD1
clone size: .
J gene: TRBJ2-5
V gene: TRBV5-1
CDR3 length: 15
CDR3 protein: CASSSFAGGDETQYF
CDR3 DNA: TGCGCCAGCAGCTCATTTGCAGGGGGCGATGAGACCCAGTACTTC

D gene: .
clone size: .
J gene: TRBJ1-2
V gene: TRBV27
CDR3 length: 15
CDR3 protein: CASSLGGGAGHGYTF
CDR3 DNA: TGTGCCAGCAGTTTAGGAGGGGGGGCAGGCCATGGCTACACCTTC

D gene: .
clone size: .
J gene: TRBJ2-7
V gene: TRBV27
CDR3 length: 13
CDR3 protein: CASSFGQGYEQYF
CDR3 DNA: TGTGCCAGCAGTTTCGGGCAGGGCTACGAGCAGTACTTC